These T cell receptor beta chains were read from a single sample in a study of blood T cell repertoires in COVID-19. Assay used: immunoSEQ multiplex PCR; TCRdb lists only in-frame clones, some missing. The table lists about 23,000 clones, roughly four fifths of them singletons, with about 46% in the top ten. The sample consisted of peripheral blood. The receptors come from a man aged 70 or older with acute or convalescent COVID-19. CDR3s include the opening cysteine and the closing phenylalanine or tryptophan. The order of the fields is CDR3 protein, V gene, clone size. A row's size may be missing; if present it is once, few, many or a size class.

CASSLGRETQYF	TRBV5-1	once
CASSPRRGTNTEAFF	TRBV5-4	-
CASSSRGKETQYF	TRBV18	-
CASSRVLTGGLATNEKLFF	TRBV19	-
CASSLMRSSGINEQFF	TRBV7-2	once
CASSQVLAGASVSHTQYF	TRBV4-1	-
CASSDRAGADEAFF	TRBV10-2	-
CATSDFGTGDEQFF	TRBV24-1	-
CASSPGGSVQTQYF	TRBV7-3	few
CASRSRGRGGADYGYTF	TRBV5-4	-